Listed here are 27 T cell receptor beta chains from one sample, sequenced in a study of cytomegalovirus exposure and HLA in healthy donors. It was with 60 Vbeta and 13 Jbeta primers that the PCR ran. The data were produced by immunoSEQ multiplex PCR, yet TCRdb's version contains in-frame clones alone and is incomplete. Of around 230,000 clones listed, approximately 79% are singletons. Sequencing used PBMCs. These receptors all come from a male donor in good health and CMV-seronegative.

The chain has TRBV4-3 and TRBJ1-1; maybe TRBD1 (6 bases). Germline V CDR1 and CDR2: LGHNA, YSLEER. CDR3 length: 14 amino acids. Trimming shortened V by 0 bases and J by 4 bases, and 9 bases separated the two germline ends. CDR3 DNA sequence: TGCGCCAGCAGCCAAGACACAGGGACCACTGAAGCTTTCTTT. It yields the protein CASSQDTGTTEAFF.

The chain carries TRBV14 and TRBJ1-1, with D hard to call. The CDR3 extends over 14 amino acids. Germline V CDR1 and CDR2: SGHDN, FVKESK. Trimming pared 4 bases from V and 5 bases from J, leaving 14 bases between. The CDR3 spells CASSRGLLGTEAFF. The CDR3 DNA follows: TGTGCCAGCAGCCGAGGACTCCTTGGGACTGAAGCTTTCTTT.

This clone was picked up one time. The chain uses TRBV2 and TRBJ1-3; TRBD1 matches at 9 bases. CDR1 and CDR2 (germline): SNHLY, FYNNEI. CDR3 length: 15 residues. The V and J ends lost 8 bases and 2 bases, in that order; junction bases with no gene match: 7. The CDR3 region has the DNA TGTGCCAGCGTACGGGACAGGGACCCTGGAAACACCATATATTTT. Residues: CASVRDRDPGNTIYF.

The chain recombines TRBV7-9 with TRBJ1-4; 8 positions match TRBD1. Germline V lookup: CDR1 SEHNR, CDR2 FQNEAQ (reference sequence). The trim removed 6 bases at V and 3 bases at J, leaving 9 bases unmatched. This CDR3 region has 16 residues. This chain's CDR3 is CASRTGDALSNEKLFF. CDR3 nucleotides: TGTGCCAGCAGGACAGGGGACGCCTTGTCTAATGAAAAACTGTTTTTT.

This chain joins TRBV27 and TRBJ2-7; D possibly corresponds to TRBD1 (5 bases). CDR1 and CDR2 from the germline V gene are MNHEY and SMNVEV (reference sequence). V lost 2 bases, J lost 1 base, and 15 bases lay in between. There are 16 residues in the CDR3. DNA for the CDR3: TGTGCCAGCAGTTTACACTCAGGCAGGGAATCCTACGAGCAGTACTTC. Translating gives CASSLHSGRESYEQYF.

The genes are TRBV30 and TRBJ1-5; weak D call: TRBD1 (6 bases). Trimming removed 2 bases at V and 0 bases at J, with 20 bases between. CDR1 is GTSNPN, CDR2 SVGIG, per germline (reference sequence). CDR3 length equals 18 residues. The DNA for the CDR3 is TGTGCCTGGAGTCAAGTTCGACAGGCGTCCGGTAGCAATCAGCCCCAGCATTTT. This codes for CAWSQVRQASGSNQPQHF.

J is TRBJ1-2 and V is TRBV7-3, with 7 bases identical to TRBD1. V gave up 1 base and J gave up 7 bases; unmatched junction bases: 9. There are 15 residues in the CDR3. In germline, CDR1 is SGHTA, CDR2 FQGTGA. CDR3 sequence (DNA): TGTGCCAGCAGCTTAATAGCTTCCACAGGGGTTGGCTACACCTTC. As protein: CASSLIASTGVGYTF.

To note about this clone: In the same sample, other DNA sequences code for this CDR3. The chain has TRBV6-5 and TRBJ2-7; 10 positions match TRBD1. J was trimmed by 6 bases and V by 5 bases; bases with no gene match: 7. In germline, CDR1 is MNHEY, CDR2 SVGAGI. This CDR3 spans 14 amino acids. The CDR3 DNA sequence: TGTGCCAGCAGTCCTCGGGACAGGGGCTCCGAGCAGTACTTC. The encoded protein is CASSPRDRGSEQYF.

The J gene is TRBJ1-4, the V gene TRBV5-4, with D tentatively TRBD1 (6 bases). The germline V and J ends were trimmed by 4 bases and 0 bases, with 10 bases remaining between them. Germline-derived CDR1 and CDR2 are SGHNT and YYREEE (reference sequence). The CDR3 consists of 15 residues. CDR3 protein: CASSRQGPTNEKLFF. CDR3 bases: TGTGCCAGCAGCCGTCAGGGGCCAACTAATGAAAAACTGTTTTTT.

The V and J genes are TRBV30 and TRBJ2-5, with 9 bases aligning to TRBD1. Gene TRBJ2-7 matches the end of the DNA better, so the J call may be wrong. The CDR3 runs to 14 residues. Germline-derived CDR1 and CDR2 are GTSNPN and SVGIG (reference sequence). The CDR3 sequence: CAWGRQGGAYEQYF. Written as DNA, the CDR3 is TGTGCCTGGGGCCGACAGGGGGGAGCCTACGAGCAGTACTTC.

The chain's CDR3 is CASSYSAARPSYEQYF. CDR3 sequence (DNA): TGTGCCAGCAGTTACTCGGCGGCGCGTCCCTCCTACGAGCAGTACTTC. The chain joins TRBV6-6 to TRBJ2-7; D unclear. V lost 0 bases to trimming and J lost 0 bases, with 12 bases between them. Germline V gene lookup returns CDR1 MNHNY and CDR2 SVGAGI (reference sequence). The CDR3 is 16 amino acids.

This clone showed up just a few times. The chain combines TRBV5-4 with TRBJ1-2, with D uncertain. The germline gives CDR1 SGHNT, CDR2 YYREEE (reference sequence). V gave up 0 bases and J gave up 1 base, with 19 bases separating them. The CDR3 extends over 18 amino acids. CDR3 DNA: TGTGCCAGCAGCTTGGCCTCCCTGGGGAGCGCCTTTAACTATGGCTACACCTTC. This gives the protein CASSLASLGSAFNYGYTF.

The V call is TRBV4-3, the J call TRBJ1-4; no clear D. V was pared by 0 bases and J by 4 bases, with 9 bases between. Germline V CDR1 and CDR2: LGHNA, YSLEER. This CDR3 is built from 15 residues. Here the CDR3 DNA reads TGCGCCAGCAGCCAAGATACTGGGAGTAATGAAAAACTGTTTTTT. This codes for CASSQDTGSNEKLFF.

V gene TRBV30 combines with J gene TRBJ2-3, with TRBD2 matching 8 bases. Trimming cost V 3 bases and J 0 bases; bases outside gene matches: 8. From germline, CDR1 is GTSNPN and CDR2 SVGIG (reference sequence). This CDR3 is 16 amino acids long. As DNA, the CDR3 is TGTGCCTGGAGCGGGGGGGCAGCGCCTAGCACAGATACGCAGTATTTT. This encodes CAWSGGAAPSTDTQYF.

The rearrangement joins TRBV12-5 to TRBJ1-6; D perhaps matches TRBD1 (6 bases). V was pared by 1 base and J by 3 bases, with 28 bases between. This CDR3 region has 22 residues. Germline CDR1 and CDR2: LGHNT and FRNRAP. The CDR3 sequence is CASGLARGEGRPPSFYNSPLHF. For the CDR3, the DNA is TGTGCTAGTGGTTTGGCGAGGGGGGAGGGCAGGCCCCCGAGCTTCTATAATTCACCCCTCCACTTT.

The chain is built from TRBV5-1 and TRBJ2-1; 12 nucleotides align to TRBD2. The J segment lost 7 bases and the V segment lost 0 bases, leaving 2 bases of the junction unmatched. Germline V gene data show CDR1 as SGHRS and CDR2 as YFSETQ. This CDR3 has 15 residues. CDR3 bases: TGCGCCAGCAGCTTGGAACTAGCGGGAGGTAATGAGCAGTTCTTC. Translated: CASSLELAGGNEQFF.

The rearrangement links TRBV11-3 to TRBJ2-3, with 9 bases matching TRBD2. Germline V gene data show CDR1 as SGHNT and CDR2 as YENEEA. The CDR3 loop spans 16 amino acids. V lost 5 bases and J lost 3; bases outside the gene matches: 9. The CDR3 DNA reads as TGTGCCAGCAGCCCCCCGGGGCGGGGGGGGACAGATACGCAGTATTTT. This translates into CASSPPGRGGTDTQYF. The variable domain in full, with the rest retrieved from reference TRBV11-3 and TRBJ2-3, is EAGVVQSPRYKIIEKKQPVAFWCNPISGHNTLYWYLQNLGQGPELLIRYENEEAVDDSQLPKDRFSAERLKGVDSTLKIQPAELGDSAVYLCASSPPGRGGTDTQYFGPGTRLTVL.

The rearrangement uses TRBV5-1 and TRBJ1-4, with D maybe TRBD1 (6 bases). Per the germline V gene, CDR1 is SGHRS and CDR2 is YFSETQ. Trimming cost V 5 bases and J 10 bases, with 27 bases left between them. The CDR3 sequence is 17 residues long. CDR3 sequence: CASSPEATGSSIGKLFF. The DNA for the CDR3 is TGCGCCAGCAGTCCAGAGGCGACAGGTTCATCAATTGGAAAACTGTTTTTT.

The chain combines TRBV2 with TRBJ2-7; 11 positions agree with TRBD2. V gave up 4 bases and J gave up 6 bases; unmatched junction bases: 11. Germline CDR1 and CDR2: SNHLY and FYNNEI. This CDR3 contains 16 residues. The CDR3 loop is CASSAVAGGTGGEQYF. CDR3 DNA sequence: TGTGCCAGCAGTGCTGTAGCGGGAGGGACTGGTGGCGAGCAGTACTTC.

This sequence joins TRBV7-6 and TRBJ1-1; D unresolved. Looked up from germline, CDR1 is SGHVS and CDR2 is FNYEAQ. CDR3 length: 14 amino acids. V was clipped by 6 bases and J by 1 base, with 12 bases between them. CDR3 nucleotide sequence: TGTGCCAGCAGTCCACAGAGTTCGAACACTGAAGCTTTCTTT. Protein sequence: CASSPQSSNTEAFF. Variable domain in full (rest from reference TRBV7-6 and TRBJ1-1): GAGVSQSPRYKVTKRGQDVALRCDPISGHVSLYWYRQALGQGPEFLTYFNYEAQQDKSGLPNDRFSAERPEGSISTLTIQRTEQRDSAMYRCASSPQSSNTEAFFGQGTRLTVV.

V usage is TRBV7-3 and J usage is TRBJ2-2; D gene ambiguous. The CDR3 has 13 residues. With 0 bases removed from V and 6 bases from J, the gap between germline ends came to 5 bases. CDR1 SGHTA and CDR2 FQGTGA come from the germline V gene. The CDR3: CASSLTGSGELFF. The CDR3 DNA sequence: TGTGCCAGCAGCTTAACGGGCTCCGGGGAGCTGTTTTTT.

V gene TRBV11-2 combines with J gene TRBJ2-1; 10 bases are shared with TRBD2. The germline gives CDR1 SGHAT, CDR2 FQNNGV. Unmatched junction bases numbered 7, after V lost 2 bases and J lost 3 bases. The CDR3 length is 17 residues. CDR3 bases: TGTGCCAGCAGCTTATTTCAGCGGGGGGGCCTCTACAATGAGCAGTTCTTC. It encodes CASSLFQRGGLYNEQFF.

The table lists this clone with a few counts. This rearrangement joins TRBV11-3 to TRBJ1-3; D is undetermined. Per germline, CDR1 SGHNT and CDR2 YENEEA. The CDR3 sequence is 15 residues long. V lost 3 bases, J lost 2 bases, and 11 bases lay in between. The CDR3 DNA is TGTGCCAGCAGCTTGACACCGCCGCCTGGAAACACCATATATTTT. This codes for CASSLTPPPGNTIYF.

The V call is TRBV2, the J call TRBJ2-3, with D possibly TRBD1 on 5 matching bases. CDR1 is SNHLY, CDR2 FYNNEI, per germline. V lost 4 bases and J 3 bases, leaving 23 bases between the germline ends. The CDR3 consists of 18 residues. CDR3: CASSGQGSRQGLTDTQYF. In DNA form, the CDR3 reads TGTGCCAGCAGTGGTCAGGGTTCCCGTCAGGGCCTAACAGATACGCAGTATTTT.

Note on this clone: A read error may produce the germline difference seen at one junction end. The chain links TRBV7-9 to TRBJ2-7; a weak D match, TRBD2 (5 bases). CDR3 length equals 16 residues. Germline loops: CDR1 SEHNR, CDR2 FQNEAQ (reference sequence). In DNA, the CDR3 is TGTTCCAGCAGCTTAAGTTGGGGAGAGAGCGGCTACGAGCAGTACTTC. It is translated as CSSSLSWGESGYEQYF.

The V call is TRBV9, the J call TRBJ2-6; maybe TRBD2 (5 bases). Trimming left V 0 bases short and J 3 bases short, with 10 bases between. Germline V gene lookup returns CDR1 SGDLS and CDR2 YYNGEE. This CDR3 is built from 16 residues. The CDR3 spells CASSVGSGVGANVLTF. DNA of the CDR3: TGTGCCAGCAGCGTAGGCTCCGGGGTTGGGGCCAACGTCCTGACTTTC.

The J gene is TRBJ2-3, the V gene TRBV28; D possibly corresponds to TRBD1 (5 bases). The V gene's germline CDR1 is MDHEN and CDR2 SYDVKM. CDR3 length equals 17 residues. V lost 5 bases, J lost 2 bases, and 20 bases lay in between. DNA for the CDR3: TGTGCCAGCAGTCCCCTCGACGACAGTCCCTTCACAGATACGCAGTATTTT. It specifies CASSPLDDSPFTDTQYF.